A single sample is the source of the 3 T cell receptor beta chains below, sequenced in a study of Ad26.COV2.S vaccination and SARS-CoV-2 variants. Profiling relied on immunoSEQ multiplex PCR, and the TCRdb table lists in-frame clones only, not all of them. This sample has around 300,000 clones, with 88% found just once. Indicated treatment: some 20 received Ad26.COV2.S at low or high dose, single or two shots; 5 received placebo; per-sample allocation not given. Each sample was drawn 63 days after the first injection (of vaccine or placebo). The sequences come from peripheral blood, collected in a trial of Ad26.COV2.S vaccine versus placebo. These receptors were taken from a person aged 18-65 years who received the Ad26.COV2.S COVID-19 vaccine or a placebo.

This clone was seen once. V usage is TRBV2 and J usage is TRBJ2-3; D is unresolved. V was trimmed by 8 bases and J by 0 bases, leaving 15 bases between them. CDR1 is SNHLY and CDR2 is FYNNEI in the germline V gene. This CDR3 spans 15 amino acids. DNA for the CDR3: TGTGCCAGCCGAAACCTACGAGCTAGCACAGATACGCAGTATTTT. Translation: CASRNLRASTDTQYF.

V is TRBV5-4 and J is TRBJ1-2; D gene uncertain. The CDR3 sequence is 14 residues long. With 3 bases removed from V and 4 bases from J, the gap between germline ends came to 13 bases. Germline CDR1 and CDR2: SGHNT and YYREEE (reference sequence). The CDR3 loop is CASSSDPGSYGYTF. CDR3 nucleotides: TGTGCCAGCAGCTCAGACCCAGGAAGCTATGGCTACACCTTC.

The CDR3 here is CASSLRKGVHEQYF. The CDR3 nucleotides are TGTGCCAGCAGCTTAAGAAAGGGGGTCCACGAGCAGTACTTC. This rearrangement joins TRBV11-3 to TRBJ2-7, with D possibly matching TRBD1 (6 bases). The CDR3 consists of 14 residues. Between the trimmed V and J ends, which lost 2 bases and 5 bases, there was a span of 13 bases. Germline V lookup: CDR1 SGHNT, CDR2 YENEEA.